The present entry profiles one TCR beta chain with its context. Its antigen is not known. The length of the CDR3 is 14 residues. The V gene's germline CDR1 is LNHDA and CDR2 SQIVND (reference sequence). Trimming took 6 bases from V and 4 from J, leaving 15 bases between them. The data originate from a study of graft-versus-host responses after intestinal transplantation. Study observations and caveats: Ileal or blood samples showed some GvH clones first, and such clones were also found in recipient marrow. Early after transplant, HvG clones declined as circulating GvH clones peaked.

Here immunoSEQ multiplex PCR was the method, and the copy in TCRdb shows in-frame clones only, minus some. The sample comprises about 90,000 clones, 90% to 95% of which are singletons, and roughly 0.5% rests with the top ten. The chain joins TRBV19 to TRBJ1-1; maybe TRBD1 (6 bases). This sequence was found in a human donor who received an intestinal transplant. Sequenced here: unstimulated CD8+ T cells sorted from spleen or lymph node cells, sampled before intestinal transplant. Here the CDR3 DNA reads TGTGCCAGTAGGATCGATATAGGGGGCACTGAAGCTTTCTTT. Protein sequence: CASRIDIGGTEAFF.